These T cell receptor beta chains were read from a single sample in a study of cytomegalovirus exposure and HLA in healthy donors. Produced via immunoSEQ multiplex PCR; TCRdb's table is partial and in-frame only. The sample holds around 100,000 clones; approximately 79% are singletons and the top ten take over 3%. The sequenced sample consisted of PBMCs. Receptors originate from a woman aged 40 to 50 in good health and CMV-seronegative. Each CDR3 is given with its conserved first and last residue. D genes are given only for firm matches. The size entry is marked missing in some rows and otherwise reads once, few, many or a size class.

d_call: -; v_call: TRBV5-8; j_call: TRBJ1-1; clone_size: -; cdr3_nt: TGTGCCAGCAGCCCGGGGTGGGTTACTGAAGCTTTCTTT; cdr3_aa: CASSPGWVTEAFF
d_call: -; v_call: TRBV6-5; j_call: TRBJ1-1; clone_size: -; cdr3_nt: TGTGCCAGCAGTAAAGGGGTTGACACTGAAGCTTTCTTT; cdr3_aa: CASSKGVDTEAFF
d_call: TRBD1; v_call: TRBV7-6; j_call: TRBJ1-1; clone_size: -; cdr3_nt: TGTGCCAGCAGCTCGGACAGGAATGAAGCTTTCTTT; cdr3_aa: CASSSDRNEAFF
d_call: TRBD1; v_call: TRBV5-4; j_call: TRBJ1-1; clone_size: -; cdr3_nt: TGTGCCAGTCGGAGATGGACAGGGCCCCAATCCGAAGCTTTCTTT; cdr3_aa: CASRRWTGPQSEAFF
d_call: -; v_call: TRBV28; j_call: TRBJ2-4; clone_size: -; cdr3_nt: TGTGCCAGCAGTTCCTTTTTAGCCAAAAACATTCAGTACTTC; cdr3_aa: CASSSFLAKNIQYF
d_call: -; v_call: TRBV19; j_call: TRBJ1-2; clone_size: -; cdr3_nt: TGTGCCAGTGGTGGGACTCTAACTAACTATGGCTACACCTTC; cdr3_aa: CASGGTLTNYGYTF
d_call: -; v_call: TRBV28; j_call: TRBJ1-6; clone_size: -; cdr3_nt: TGTGCCAGCATCCATCGGACAGAGGGATCACCCCTCCACTTT; cdr3_aa: CASIHRTEGSPLHF
d_call: -; v_call: TRBV6-5; j_call: TRBJ2-5; clone_size: -; cdr3_nt: TGTGCCAGCAGTTATGGGCTGGGGGGGACCCAGTACTTC; cdr3_aa: CASSYGLGGTQYF
d_call: -; v_call: TRBV10-1; j_call: TRBJ1-1; clone_size: -; cdr3_nt: TGCGCCAGCAGTGAGCCCGGAGGGTGGGCTTTCTTT; cdr3_aa: CASSEPGGWAFF
d_call: TRBD2; v_call: TRBV28; j_call: TRBJ2-1; clone_size: -; cdr3_nt: TGTGCCAGCAGTCTCACTAGCGGGGGGGCCAGAGAGCAGTTCTTC; cdr3_aa: CASSLTSGGAREQFF
d_call: TRBD1; v_call: TRBV18; j_call: TRBJ1-6; clone_size: -; cdr3_nt: TGTGCCAGCTCACAGACAGGGGACAATTCACCCCTCCACTTT; cdr3_aa: CASSQTGDNSPLHF
d_call: -; v_call: TRBV28; j_call: TRBJ1-6; clone_size: once; cdr3_nt: TGTGCCAGCAGTTCCGGGGAATCACCCCTCCACTTT; cdr3_aa: CASSSGESPLHF
d_call: -; v_call: TRBV6-1; j_call: TRBJ2-7; clone_size: few; cdr3_nt: TGTGCCAGCAGTGTCGACGGGTTCTCCTACGAGCAGTACTTC; cdr3_aa: CASSVDGFSYEQYF
d_call: -; v_call: TRBV25-1; j_call: TRBJ2-1; clone_size: -; cdr3_nt: TGTGCCAGCAGCTGGCCGAACAATGAGCAGTTCTTC; cdr3_aa: CASSWPNNEQFF
d_call: -; v_call: TRBV14; j_call: TRBJ1-1; clone_size: few; cdr3_nt: TGTGCCAGCAGCATGAGGAAGGGGGAAGCTTTCTTT; cdr3_aa: CASSMRKGEAFF
d_call: -; v_call: TRBV9; j_call: TRBJ2-3; clone_size: -; cdr3_nt: TGTGCCAGCAGCCTCTCGAGTCACACAGATACGCAGTATTTT; cdr3_aa: CASSLSSHTDTQYF
d_call: -; v_call: TRBV28; j_call: TRBJ1-6; clone_size: -; cdr3_nt: TGTGCCAGCAGTTTACGGAGGAGCTCCTATAATTCACCCCTCCACTTT; cdr3_aa: CASSLRRSSYNSPLHF
d_call: TRBD1; v_call: TRBV10-1; j_call: TRBJ1-1; clone_size: -; cdr3_nt: TGCGCCAGCTCCCCGGGACAGGGGGCCACTGAAGCTTTCTTT; cdr3_aa: CASSPGQGATEAFF
d_call: TRBD2; v_call: TRBV27; j_call: TRBJ2-3; clone_size: few; cdr3_nt: TGTGCCACCAATCCCGGACTAGCGGGTCTCCGGGGAGATACGCAGTATTTT; cdr3_aa: CATNPGLAGLRGDTQYF
d_call: TRBD1; v_call: TRBV19; j_call: TRBJ1-5; clone_size: -; cdr3_nt: TGTGCCAGTAGTTCGCCAGGGGGCCACCAGCCCCAGCATTTT; cdr3_aa: CASSSPGGHQPQHF
d_call: TRBD2; v_call: TRBV7-6; j_call: TRBJ2-5; clone_size: -; cdr3_nt: TGTGCCAGCAGCCCGGGACTAGCGGGGGGGGGTCAAGAGACCCAGTACTTC; cdr3_aa: CASSPGLAGGGQETQYF
d_call: -; v_call: TRBV5-1; j_call: TRBJ2-7; clone_size: -; cdr3_nt: TGCGCCAGCAGCTTGGCGGCAGGATCCTCCTACGAGCAGTACTTC; cdr3_aa: CASSLAAGSSYEQYF
d_call: -; v_call: TRBV7-9; j_call: TRBJ2-3; clone_size: -; cdr3_nt: TGTGCCAGCAGCTTATTACTCACAGATACGCAGTATTTT; cdr3_aa: CASSLLLTDTQYF
d_call: TRBD1; v_call: TRBV10-3; j_call: TRBJ1-1; clone_size: -; cdr3_nt: TGTGCCATCAAGGACAGGAACTCCCACACTGAAGCTTTCTTT; cdr3_aa: CAIKDRNSHTEAFF
d_call: TRBD1; v_call: TRBV7-7; j_call: TRBJ2-5; clone_size: -; cdr3_nt: TGTGCCAGCAGCTTAAGACAGGGAGAGACCCAGTACTTC; cdr3_aa: CASSLRQGETQYF
d_call: -; v_call: TRBV5-8; j_call: TRBJ2-7; clone_size: -; cdr3_nt: TGTGCCAGCGGCGGATTCTCCTACGAGCAGTACTTC; cdr3_aa: CASGGFSYEQYF
d_call: TRBD1; v_call: TRBV13; j_call: TRBJ2-3; clone_size: -; cdr3_nt: TGTGCCAGCAGCCCGGGGACAGGCCGCACAGATACGCAGTATTTT; cdr3_aa: CASSPGTGRTDTQYF
d_call: -; v_call: TRBV7-9; j_call: TRBJ2-1; clone_size: -; cdr3_nt: TGTGCCAGCAGCTTGGTCGGAGCGGGCGGAGGAGACAATGAGCAGTTCTTC; cdr3_aa: CASSLVGAGGGDNEQFF
d_call: -; v_call: TRBV11-2; j_call: TRBJ1-3; clone_size: -; cdr3_nt: TGTGCCAGCAGCTTAGCAGGGGCGGAAAACACCATATATTTT; cdr3_aa: CASSLAGAENTIYF
d_call: -; v_call: TRBV10-3; j_call: TRBJ1-5; clone_size: -; cdr3_nt: TGTGCCATCAGTGAGGACAGGTCGGAGCCCGATCAGCCCCAGCATTTT; cdr3_aa: CAISEDRSEPDQPQHF
d_call: TRBD2; v_call: TRBV15; j_call: TRBJ2-1; clone_size: -; cdr3_nt: TGTGCCACCAGCAGAGGACTAGCGGGAGGGAACAATGAGCAGTTCTTC; cdr3_aa: CATSRGLAGGNNEQFF
d_call: TRBD1; v_call: TRBV7-9; j_call: TRBJ2-1; clone_size: -; cdr3_nt: TGTGCCAGCAGCCTCCGCCGCGGACAGGGGACCACCTACAATGAGCAGTTCTTC; cdr3_aa: CASSLRRGQGTTYNEQFF
d_call: -; v_call: TRBV30; j_call: TRBJ1-4; clone_size: -; cdr3_nt: TGTGCCTGGAGTGCTCGGGGGGGGAGGGCTAATGAAAAACTGTTTTTT; cdr3_aa: CAWSARGGRANEKLFF
d_call: -; v_call: TRBV4-2; j_call: TRBJ1-1; clone_size: -; cdr3_nt: TGTGCCAGCAGCCTCGTAGGGGCAGGGTCTATGAACACTGAAGCTTTCTTT; cdr3_aa: CASSLVGAGSMNTEAFF
d_call: -; v_call: TRBV30; j_call: TRBJ1-4; clone_size: -; cdr3_nt: TGTGCCTGGACTCTGGGCCCGTTTGGGGCTTCACAGGCTAATGAAAAACTGTTTTTT; cdr3_aa: CAWTLGPFGASQANEKLFF
d_call: TRBD1; v_call: TRBV4-3; j_call: TRBJ1-5; clone_size: -; cdr3_nt: TGCGCCAGCAGCCAGCGGGACAGCTTCGGTCATCGGGAGCCCCAGCATTTT; cdr3_aa: CASSQRDSFGHREPQHF
d_call: -; v_call: TRBV9; j_call: TRBJ2-1; clone_size: few; cdr3_nt: TGTGCCAGCAGCGTAGCGGACTCGTGGTACAATGAGCAGTTCTTC; cdr3_aa: CASSVADSWYNEQFF
d_call: TRBD1; v_call: TRBV19; j_call: TRBJ2-3; clone_size: -; cdr3_nt: TGTGCCAGTACCGACAGGGGAAGCACAGATACGCAGTATTTT; cdr3_aa: CASTDRGSTDTQYF
d_call: TRBD1; v_call: TRBV7-9; j_call: TRBJ1-5; clone_size: -; cdr3_nt: TGTGCCAGCAGCCTTACAGGGGATAGCGATCAGCCCCAGCATTTT; cdr3_aa: CASSLTGDSDQPQHF
d_call: -; v_call: TRBV27; j_call: TRBJ1-2; clone_size: -; cdr3_nt: TGTGCCAGCAGTCGTGGACTGTCTAACTATGGCTACACCTTC; cdr3_aa: CASSRGLSNYGYTF
d_call: -; v_call: TRBV18; j_call: TRBJ2-1; clone_size: few; cdr3_nt: TGTGCCAGCTCAACAACAGGGTGGTCCGGCAATGAGCAGTTCTTC; cdr3_aa: CASSTTGWSGNEQFF
d_call: -; v_call: TRBV7-2; j_call: TRBJ1-2; clone_size: few; cdr3_nt: TGTGCCAGCAGCTTAAATTCAGGGGTCGATGGCTACACCTTC; cdr3_aa: CASSLNSGVDGYTF
d_call: TRBD2; v_call: TRBV15; j_call: TRBJ2-7; clone_size: medium-sized; cdr3_nt: TGTGCCACCAGCAGGGGGACTAGCGGGATTCCGTCCTACGAGCAGTACTTC; cdr3_aa: CATSRGTSGIPSYEQYF
d_call: -; v_call: TRBV10-1; j_call: TRBJ1-3; clone_size: -; cdr3_nt: TGCGCCAGCACCGGAGACTTAGGAAACACCATATATTTT; cdr3_aa: CASTGDLGNTIYF
d_call: TRBD1; v_call: TRBV5-1; j_call: TRBJ2-4; clone_size: -; cdr3_nt: TGCGCCAGCAGCGCCCTACAGGGGGCCAAAAACATTCAGTACTTC; cdr3_aa: CASSALQGAKNIQYF
d_call: TRBD1; v_call: TRBV27; j_call: TRBJ1-2; clone_size: few; cdr3_nt: TGTGCCAGCAGTTGGACAGGGGGGAACTATGGCTACACCTTC; cdr3_aa: CASSWTGGNYGYTF
d_call: TRBD2; v_call: TRBV4-1; j_call: TRBJ2-3; clone_size: -; cdr3_nt: TGCGCCAGCAGCCAAGACCCGGGACTAGCGGGAGGAAGCACAGATACGCAGTATTTT; cdr3_aa: CASSQDPGLAGGSTDTQYF
d_call: -; v_call: TRBV28; j_call: TRBJ2-4; clone_size: once; cdr3_nt: TGTGCCAGCACTGGAGAAAACATTCAGTACTTC; cdr3_aa: CASTGENIQYF
d_call: -; v_call: TRBV9; j_call: TRBJ1-2; clone_size: -; cdr3_nt: TGTGCCAGCAGCGCTCCCACAGGGACCTCCTATGGCTACACCTTC; cdr3_aa: CASSAPTGTSYGYTF
d_call: -; v_call: TRBV2; j_call: TRBJ1-1; clone_size: few; cdr3_nt: TGTGCCAGCAGTGCCACGGGGGGGATCACTGAAGCTTTCTTT; cdr3_aa: CASSATGGITEAFF
d_call: TRBD1; v_call: TRBV30; j_call: TRBJ1-5; clone_size: -; cdr3_nt: TGTGCCTGGGGGACAGGAATGAGCAATCAGCCCCAGCATTTT; cdr3_aa: CAWGTGMSNQPQHF
d_call: -; v_call: TRBV5-4; j_call: TRBJ1-1; clone_size: -; cdr3_nt: TGTGCCAGCAGCTTAAGCGACCGAGACGACACTGAAGCTTTCTTT; cdr3_aa: CASSLSDRDDTEAFF
d_call: -; v_call: TRBV6-4; j_call: TRBJ2-3; clone_size: -; cdr3_nt: TGTGCCAGCAGTGACGAGACTACAGATACGCAGTATTTT; cdr3_aa: CASSDETTDTQYF
d_call: TRBD1; v_call: TRBV7-9; j_call: TRBJ1-5; clone_size: -; cdr3_nt: TGTTCCAGCAGCCGAGCCGGGACAGTCTCATATAGCAATCAGCCCCAGCATTTT; cdr3_aa: CSSSRAGTVSYSNQPQHF
d_call: -; v_call: TRBV29-1; j_call: TRBJ2-5; clone_size: few; cdr3_nt: TGCAGCGCTCGGGTAGAGACCCAGTACTTC; cdr3_aa: CSARVETQYF